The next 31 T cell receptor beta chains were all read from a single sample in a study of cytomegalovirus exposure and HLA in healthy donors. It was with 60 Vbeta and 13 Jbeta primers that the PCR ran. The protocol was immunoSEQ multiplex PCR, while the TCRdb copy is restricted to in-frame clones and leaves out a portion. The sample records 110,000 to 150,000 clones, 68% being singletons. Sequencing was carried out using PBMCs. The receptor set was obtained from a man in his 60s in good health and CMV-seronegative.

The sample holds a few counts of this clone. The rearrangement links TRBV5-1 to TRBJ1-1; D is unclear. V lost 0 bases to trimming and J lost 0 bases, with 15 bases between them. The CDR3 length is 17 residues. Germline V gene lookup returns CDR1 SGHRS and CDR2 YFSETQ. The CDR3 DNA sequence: TGCGCCAGCAGCTTGGTGGCCCGTACCCTCATGAACACTGAAGCTTTCTTT. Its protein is CASSLVARTLMNTEAFF.

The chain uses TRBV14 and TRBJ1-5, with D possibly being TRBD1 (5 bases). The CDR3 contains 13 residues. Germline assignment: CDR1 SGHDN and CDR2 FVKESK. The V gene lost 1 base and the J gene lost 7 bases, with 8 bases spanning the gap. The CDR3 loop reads CASSQARGQPQHF. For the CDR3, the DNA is TGTGCCAGCAGCCAAGCTCGGGGGCAGCCCCAGCATTTT. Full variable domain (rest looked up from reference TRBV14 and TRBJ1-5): EAGVTQFPSHSVIEKGQTVTLRCDPISGHDNLYWYRRVMGKEIKFLLHFVKESKQDESGMPNNRFLAERTGGTYSTLKVQPAELEDSGVYFCASSQARGQPQHFGDGTRLSIL.

The CDR3 DNA reads as TGTGCTAGTGGTTTGTCTAGCGCTGAAGCTTTCTTT. As protein: CASGLSSAEAFF. The V and J genes are TRBV12-5 and TRBJ1-1; D unclear. Germline V CDR1 and CDR2: LGHNT, FRNRAP. CDR3 length: 12 amino acids. Trimming took off 2 bases at V and 6 bases at J, with 7 bases between the two ends.

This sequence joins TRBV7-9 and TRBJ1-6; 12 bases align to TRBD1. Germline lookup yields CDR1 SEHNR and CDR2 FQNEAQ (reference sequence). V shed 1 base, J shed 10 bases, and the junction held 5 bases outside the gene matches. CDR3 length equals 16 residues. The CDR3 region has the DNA TGTGCCAGCAGCTTAGGAGGGACAGGGGGCTGGTCACCCCTCCACTTT. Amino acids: CASSLGGTGGWSPLHF.

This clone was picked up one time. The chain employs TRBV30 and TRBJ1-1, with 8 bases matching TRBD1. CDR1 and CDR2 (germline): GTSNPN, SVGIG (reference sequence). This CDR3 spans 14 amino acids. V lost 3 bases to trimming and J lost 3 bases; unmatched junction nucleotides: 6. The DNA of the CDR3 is TGTGCCTGGAGGACAGGGGTTTTCGACACTGAAGCTTTCTTT. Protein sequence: CAWRTGVFDTEAFF. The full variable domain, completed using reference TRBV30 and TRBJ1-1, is SQTIHQWPATLVQPVGSPLSLECTVEGTSNPNLYWYRQAAGRGLQLLFYSVGIGQISSEVPQNLSASRPQDRQFILSSKKLLLSDSGFYLCAWRTGVFDTEAFFGQGTRLTVV.

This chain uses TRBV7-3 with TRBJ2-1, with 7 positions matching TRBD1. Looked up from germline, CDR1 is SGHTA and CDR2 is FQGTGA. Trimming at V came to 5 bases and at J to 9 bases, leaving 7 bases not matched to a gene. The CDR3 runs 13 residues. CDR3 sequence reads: CASSRDRAGEQFF. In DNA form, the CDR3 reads TGTGCCAGCAGCCGAGACAGGGCAGGTGAGCAGTTCTTC.

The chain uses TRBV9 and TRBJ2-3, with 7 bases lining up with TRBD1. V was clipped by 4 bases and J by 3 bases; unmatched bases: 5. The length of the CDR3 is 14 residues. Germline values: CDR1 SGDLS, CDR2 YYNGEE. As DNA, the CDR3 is TGTGCCAGCAGCAATGGACAGGAAACAGATACGCAGTATTTT. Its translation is CASSNGQETDTQYF.

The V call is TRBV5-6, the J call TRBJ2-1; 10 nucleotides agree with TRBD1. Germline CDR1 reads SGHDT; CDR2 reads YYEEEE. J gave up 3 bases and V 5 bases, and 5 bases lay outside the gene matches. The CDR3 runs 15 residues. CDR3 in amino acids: CASSYRDRGYNEQFF. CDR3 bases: TGTGCCAGCAGTTACCGGGACAGGGGCTACAATGAGCAGTTCTTC.

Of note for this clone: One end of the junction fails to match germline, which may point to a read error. This CDR3 is CASTLMGGRDTEAFF. In nucleotides, the CDR3 is TGCGCCAGCACCTTGATGGGAGGGCGGGACACTGAAGCTTTCTTT. The V and J genes are TRBV5-1 and TRBJ1-1, with no clear D. This CDR3 comprises 15 residues. Germline CDR1 and CDR2: SGHRS and YFSETQ.

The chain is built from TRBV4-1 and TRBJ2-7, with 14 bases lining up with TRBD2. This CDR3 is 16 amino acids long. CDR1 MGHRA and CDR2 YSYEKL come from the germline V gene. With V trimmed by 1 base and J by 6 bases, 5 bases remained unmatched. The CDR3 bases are TGCGCCAGCAGCCAAGGCGGGGGACTAGCGGGAGTCGAGCAGTACTTC. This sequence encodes CASSQGGGLAGVEQYF.

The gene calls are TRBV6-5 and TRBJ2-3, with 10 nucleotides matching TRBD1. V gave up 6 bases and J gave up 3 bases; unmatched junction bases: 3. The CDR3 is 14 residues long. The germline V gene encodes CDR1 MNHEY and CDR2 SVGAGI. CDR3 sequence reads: CASRTGGWTDTQYF. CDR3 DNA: TGTGCCAGCAGGACAGGGGGCTGGACAGATACGCAGTATTTT.

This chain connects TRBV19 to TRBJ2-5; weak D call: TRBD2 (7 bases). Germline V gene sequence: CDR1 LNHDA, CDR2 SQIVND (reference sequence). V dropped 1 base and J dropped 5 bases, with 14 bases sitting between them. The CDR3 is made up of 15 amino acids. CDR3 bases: TGTGCCAGTAGTATAGGTGGGGGAGGGGGTGAGACCCAGTACTTC. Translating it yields CASSIGGGGGETQYF.

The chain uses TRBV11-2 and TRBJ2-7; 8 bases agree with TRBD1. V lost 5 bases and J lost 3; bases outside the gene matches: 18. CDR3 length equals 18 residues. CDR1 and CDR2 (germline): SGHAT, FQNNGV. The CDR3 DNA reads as TGTGCCAGCAGCCAATATCACACGACAGGGGCTTCTTTCTACGAGCAGTACTTC. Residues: CASSQYHTTGASFYEQYF.

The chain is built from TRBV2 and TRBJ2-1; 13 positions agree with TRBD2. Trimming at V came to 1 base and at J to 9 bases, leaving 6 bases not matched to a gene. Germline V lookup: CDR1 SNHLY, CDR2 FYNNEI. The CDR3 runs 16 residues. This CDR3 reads CASSEDGLAGEVEQFF. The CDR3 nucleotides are TGTGCCAGCAGTGAAGATGGACTAGCGGGAGAGGTTGAGCAGTTCTTC.

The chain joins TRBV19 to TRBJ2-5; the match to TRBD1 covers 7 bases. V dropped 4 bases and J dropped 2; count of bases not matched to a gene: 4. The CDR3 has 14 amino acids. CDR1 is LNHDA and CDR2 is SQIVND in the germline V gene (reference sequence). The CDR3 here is CASSTGTVQETQYF. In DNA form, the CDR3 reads TGTGCCAGTAGTACCGGGACAGTACAAGAGACCCAGTACTTC.

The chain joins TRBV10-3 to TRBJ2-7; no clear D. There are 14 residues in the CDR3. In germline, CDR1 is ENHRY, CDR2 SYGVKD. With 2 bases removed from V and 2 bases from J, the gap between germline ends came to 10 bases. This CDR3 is CAISEGSVPYEQYF. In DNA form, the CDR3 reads TGTGCCATCAGTGAGGGAAGCGTCCCCTACGAGCAGTACTTC.

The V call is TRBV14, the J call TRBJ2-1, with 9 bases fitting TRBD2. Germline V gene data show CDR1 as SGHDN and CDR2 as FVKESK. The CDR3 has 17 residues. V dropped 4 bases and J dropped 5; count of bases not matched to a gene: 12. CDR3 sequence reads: CASSPLPSAGGHNEQFF. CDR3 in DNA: TGTGCCAGCAGCCCGCTACCTTCAGCGGGAGGACACAATGAGCAGTTCTTC.

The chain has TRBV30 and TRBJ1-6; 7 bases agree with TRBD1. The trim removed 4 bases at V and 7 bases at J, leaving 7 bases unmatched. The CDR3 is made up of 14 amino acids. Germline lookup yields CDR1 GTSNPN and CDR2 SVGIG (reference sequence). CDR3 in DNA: TGTGCCTGGACCTCGACAGGGAGGAATTCACCCCTCCACTTT. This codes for CAWTSTGRNSPLHF.

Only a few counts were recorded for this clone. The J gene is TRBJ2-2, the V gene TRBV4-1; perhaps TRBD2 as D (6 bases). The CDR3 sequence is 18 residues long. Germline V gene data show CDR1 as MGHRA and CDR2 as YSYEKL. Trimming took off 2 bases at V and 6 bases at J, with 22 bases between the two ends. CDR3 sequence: CASSQPFLAELGPGELFF. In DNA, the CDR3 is TGCGCCAGCAGCCAACCCTTTTTAGCGGAACTGGGGCCCGGGGAGCTGTTTTTT.

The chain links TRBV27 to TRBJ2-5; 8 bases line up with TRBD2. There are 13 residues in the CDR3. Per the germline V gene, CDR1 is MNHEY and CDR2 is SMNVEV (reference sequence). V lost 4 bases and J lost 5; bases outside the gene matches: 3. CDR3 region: CASSYGRGETQYF. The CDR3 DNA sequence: TGTGCCAGCAGTTACGGGAGGGGGGAGACCCAGTACTTC.

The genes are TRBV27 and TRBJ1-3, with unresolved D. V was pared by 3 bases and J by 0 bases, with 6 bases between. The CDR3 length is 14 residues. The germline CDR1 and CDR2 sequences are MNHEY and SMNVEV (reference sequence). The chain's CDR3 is CASSLGPSGNTIYF. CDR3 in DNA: TGTGCCAGCAGTTTGGGCCCCTCTGGAAACACCATATATTTT.

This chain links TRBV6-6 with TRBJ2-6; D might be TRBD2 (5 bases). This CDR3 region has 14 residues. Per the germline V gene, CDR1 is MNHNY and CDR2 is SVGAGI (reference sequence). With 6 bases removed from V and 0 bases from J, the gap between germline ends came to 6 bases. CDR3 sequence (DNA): TGTGCCAGCAGCGGGAACTCTGGGGCCAACGTCCTGACTTTC. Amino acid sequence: CASSGNSGANVLTF.

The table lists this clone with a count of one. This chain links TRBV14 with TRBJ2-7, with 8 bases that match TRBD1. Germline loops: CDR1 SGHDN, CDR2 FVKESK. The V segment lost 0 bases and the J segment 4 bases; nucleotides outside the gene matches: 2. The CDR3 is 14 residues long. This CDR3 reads CASSQDRQGYEQYF. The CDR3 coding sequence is TGTGCCAGCAGCCAAGATCGACAGGGGTACGAGCAGTACTTC.

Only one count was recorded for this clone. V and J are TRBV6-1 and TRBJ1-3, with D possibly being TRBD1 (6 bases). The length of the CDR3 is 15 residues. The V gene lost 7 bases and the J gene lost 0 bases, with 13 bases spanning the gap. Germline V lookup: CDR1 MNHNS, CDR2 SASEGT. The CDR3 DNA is TGTGCCAGCAATCTCCAACAGGGCTCTGGAAACACCATATATTTT. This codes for CASNLQQGSGNTIYF.

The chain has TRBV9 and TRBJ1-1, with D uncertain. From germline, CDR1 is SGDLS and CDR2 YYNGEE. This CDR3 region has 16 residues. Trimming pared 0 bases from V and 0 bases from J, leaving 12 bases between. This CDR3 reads CASSVGLQPLNTEAFF. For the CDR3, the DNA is TGTGCCAGCAGCGTAGGATTACAGCCCTTGAACACTGAAGCTTTCTTT.

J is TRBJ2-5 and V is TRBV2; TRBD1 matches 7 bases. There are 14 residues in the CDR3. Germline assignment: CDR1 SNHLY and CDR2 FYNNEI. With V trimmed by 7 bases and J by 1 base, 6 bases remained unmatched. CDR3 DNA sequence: TGTGCCAGCATTAAAGACAGGGTCCAAGAGACCCAGTACTTC. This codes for CASIKDRVQETQYF.

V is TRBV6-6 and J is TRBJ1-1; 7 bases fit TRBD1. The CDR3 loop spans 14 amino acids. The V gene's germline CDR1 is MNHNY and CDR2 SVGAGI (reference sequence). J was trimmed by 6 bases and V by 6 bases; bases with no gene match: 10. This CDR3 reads CASSLDRENPEAFF. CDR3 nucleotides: TGTGCCAGCAGCCTAGACAGGGAGAATCCTGAAGCTTTCTTT.

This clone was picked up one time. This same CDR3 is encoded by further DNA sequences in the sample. As DNA, the CDR3 is TGTGCCAGCAGCTTAAGGGGAGGTGGGTTAAATTCACCCCTCCACTTT. It translates to CASSLRGGGLNSPLHF. The V gene is TRBV11-2, the J gene TRBJ1-6; TRBD1 might be the D (5 bases). Germline V gene lookup returns CDR1 SGHAT and CDR2 FQNNGV. Trimming removed 2 bases at V and 7 bases at J, with 15 bases between. This CDR3 is built from 16 residues.

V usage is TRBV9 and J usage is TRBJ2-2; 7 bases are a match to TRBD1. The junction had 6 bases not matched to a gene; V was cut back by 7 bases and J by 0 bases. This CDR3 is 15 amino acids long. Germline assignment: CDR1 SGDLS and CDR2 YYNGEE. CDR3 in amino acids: CASRTGTANTGELFF. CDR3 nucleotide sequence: TGTGCCAGCCGAACCGGGACAGCGAACACCGGGGAGCTGTTTTTT.

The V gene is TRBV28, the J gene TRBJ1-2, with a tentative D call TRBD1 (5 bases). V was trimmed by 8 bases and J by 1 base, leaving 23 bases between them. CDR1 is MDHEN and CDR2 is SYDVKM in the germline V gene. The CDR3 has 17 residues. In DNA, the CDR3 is TGTGCCAGCGGCCATACAAAGAGCGGGGGGAATAACTATGGCTACACCTTC. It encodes CASGHTKSGGNNYGYTF.

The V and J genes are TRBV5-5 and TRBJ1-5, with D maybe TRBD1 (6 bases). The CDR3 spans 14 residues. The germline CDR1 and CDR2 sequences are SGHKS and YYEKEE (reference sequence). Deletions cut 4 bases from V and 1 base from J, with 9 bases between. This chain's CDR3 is CASSRTASNQPQHF. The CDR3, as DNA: TGTGCCAGCAGCCGGACAGCAAGCAATCAGCCCCAGCATTTT.